This T cell receptor beta chain was retrieved from a study of shared clonotypes between healthy human individuals. Study-wide results and limits: Naive CD4 clonotypes overlapped across a few donors at about 5%.

As concerns this clone: Its target is unknown.

Generated by immunoSEQ multiplex PCR, the TCRdb table keeps only in-frame clones and is missing some. Among about 2.3 million clones listed, 93% were seen once. The ends were cut back, 5 bases at V and 9 bases at J, with 20 bases in the middle. The CDR3 is 15 residues long. Germline V gene lookup returns CDR1 SGHAT and CDR2 FQNNGV. Sequenced: naive CD4+ T cells from PBMCs. Sample subset: CD45RA+ positively selected. The J gene is TRBJ1-5, the V gene TRBV11-2, with a weak D call TRBD1 (6 bases). The source is a man younger than 30 in good health. Some clones in this sample may be carry-over from other donors' samples. CDR3 sequence: CASSLNPAQGGPQHF. The DNA of the CDR3 is TGTGCCAGCAGCCTGAATCCCGCACAGGGAGGGCCCCAGCATTTT.